What follows is one T cell receptor (beta chain) and its context. Per the authors' pipeline: From reference gene primer amplification, estimates of nucleated cell counts were derived. The method was immunoSEQ multiplex PCR; TCRdb's version includes in-frame clones alone and lacks a portion of them. V and J calls plus clone size are reproduced from that table; the DNA served to infer D and trimming. Of 65,000 to 75,000 clones detected, under 95% appear once; the ten largest clones hold 1.5%. The V end lost 7 bases, the J end lost 6 bases, and 18 bases lay between the germline ends. The CDR3 sequence is 13 residues long. Germline values: CDR1 SQVTM, CDR2 ANQGSEA. The data originate from a study of blood T cell repertoires in COVID-19. In the study overall: Some COVID-19 samples were acute and others convalescent; all came from the United States, Italy and Spain. Sources were T cells, B-cell-depleted T cells, or PBMCs; the material itself was cDNA or gDNA.

The chain employs TRBV29-1 and TRBJ1-1; D possibly corresponds to TRBD1 (6 bases). The source material was peripheral blood. The sequence came from a man aged 50 to 59 with acute or convalescent COVID-19. The chain's CDR3 is CSAPGQLFSEAFF. The CDR3 nucleotides are TGCAGCGCCCCGGGACAACTTTTCTCTGAAGCTTTCTTT.